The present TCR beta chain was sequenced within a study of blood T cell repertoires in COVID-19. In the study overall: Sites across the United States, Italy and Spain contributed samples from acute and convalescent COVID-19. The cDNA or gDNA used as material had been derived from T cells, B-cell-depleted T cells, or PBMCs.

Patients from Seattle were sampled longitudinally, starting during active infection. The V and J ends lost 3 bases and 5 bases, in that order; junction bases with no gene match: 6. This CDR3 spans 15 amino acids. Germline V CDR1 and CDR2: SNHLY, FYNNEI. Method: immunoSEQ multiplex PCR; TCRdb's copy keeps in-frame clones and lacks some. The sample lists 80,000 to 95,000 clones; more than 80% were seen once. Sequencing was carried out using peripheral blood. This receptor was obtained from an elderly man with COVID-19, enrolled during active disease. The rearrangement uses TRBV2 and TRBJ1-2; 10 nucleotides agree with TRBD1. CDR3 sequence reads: CASSEEGQGLYGYTF. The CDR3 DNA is TGTGCCAGCAGTGAGGAGGGACAGGGGTTATATGGCTACACCTTC.